A single sample gave rise to the 32 T cell receptor beta chains below, sequenced in a study of cytomegalovirus exposure and HLA in healthy donors. Primers for the PCR totalled 60 Vbeta and 13 Jbeta. Clones were sequenced by immunoSEQ multiplex PCR, and TCRdb holds only the in-frame ones, with some missing. The sample lists a few hundred thousand clones, more than 65% occurring once. Sequenced: PBMCs. These receptors were taken from a woman in her thirties in good health and CMV-seronegative.

The CDR3 loop is CASIINREQFF. The CDR3 DNA reads TGTGCCAGCATCATCAACAGGGAGCAGTTCTTC. The chain employs TRBV2 and TRBJ2-1; possible D gene TRBD1, 5 bases. This CDR3 is 11 amino acids long. Germline loops: CDR1 SNHLY, CDR2 FYNNEI. V was shortened by 7 bases and J by 10 bases, with 11 bases between the two germline ends.

The chain joins TRBV19 to TRBJ2-2; 9 bases are a match to TRBD2. V shed 6 bases and J 4 bases; nucleotides not matched to a gene: 3. The CDR3 totals 14 residues. Germline V gene sequence: CDR1 LNHDA, CDR2 SQIVND (reference sequence). CDR3 DNA: TGTGCCAGTAGGACTAGCGGCTTCACCGGGGAGCTGTTTTTT. It encodes CASRTSGFTGELFF. The full variable domain, its missing parts supplied by reference TRBV19 and TRBJ2-2, is DGGITQSPKYLFRKEGQNVTLSCEQNLNHDAMYWYRQDPGQGLRLIYYSQIVNDFQKGDIAEGYSVSREKKESFPLTVTSAQKNPTAFYLCASRTSGFTGELFFGEGSRLTVL.

The gene calls are TRBV4-1 and TRBJ1-5, with no clear D. This CDR3 contains 16 residues. Germline CDR1 reads MGHRA; CDR2 reads YSYEKL. V shed 1 base and J shed 0 bases, with 10 bases lying between them. In DNA form, the CDR3 reads TGCGCCAGCAGCCAAGTGGCAGGCGCTAGCAATCAGCCCCAGCATTTT. Translating gives CASSQVAGASNQPQHF.

To note about this clone: Other nucleotide sequences from this sample produce the same CDR3. This chain links TRBV7-2 with TRBJ1-5; D is unresolved. The CDR3 consists of 13 residues. Trimming removed 5 bases from V and 2 bases from J, with 7 bases in between. Germline V gene data show CDR1 as SGHTA and CDR2 as FQGNSA. The CDR3: CASSVRGNQPQHF. For the CDR3, the DNA is TGTGCCAGCAGCGTGAGGGGCAATCAGCCCCAGCATTTT.

The chain joins TRBV10-3 to TRBJ2-5; 9 bases fit TRBD2. Near its end, the DNA agrees better with TRBJ2-7, so the J call may be wrong. In germline, CDR1 is ENHRY, CDR2 SYGVKD. The CDR3 is 12 residues long. The CDR3 coding sequence is TGTGCCTCGGGACTAGCCCCGCGCGAGCAGTACTTC. Its protein product is CASGLAPREQYF.

This clone was counted a few times. The chain uses TRBV18 and TRBJ1-6, with 9 bases lining up with TRBD1. The germline CDR1 and CDR2 sequences are KGHSH and LQKENI. The CDR3 is 14 amino acids. The J segment lost 8 bases and the V segment lost 4 bases, leaving 3 bases of the junction unmatched. For the CDR3, the DNA is TGTGCCAGCTCACAAAGACAGGGGGATTCACCCCTCCACTTT. Translating it yields CASSQRQGDSPLHF.

The chain joins TRBV6-4 to TRBJ2-3; TRBD2 might be the D (7 bases). CDR3 length: 15 residues. The germline V and J ends were trimmed by 0 bases and 5 bases, with 12 bases remaining between them. Germline CDR1 reads MRHNA; CDR2 reads SNTAGT. CDR3 residues: CASSDSGGGRDTQYF. CDR3 bases: TGTGCCAGCAGTGACTCGGGGGGGGGCCGAGATACGCAGTATTTT.

The rearrangement joins TRBV5-6 to TRBJ1-1; D is unclear. Looked up from germline, CDR1 is SGHDT and CDR2 is YYEEEE. This CDR3 has 12 residues. V shed 2 bases and J shed 4 bases, with 6 bases lying between them. CDR3 loop: CASSFEVTEAFF. The DNA of the CDR3 is TGTGCCAGCAGCTTCGAGGTCACTGAAGCTTTCTTT.

V gene TRBV2 combines with J gene TRBJ1-5; D gene uncertain. V gave up 3 bases and J gave up 2 bases, with 11 bases separating them. The CDR3 runs 15 residues. Germline CDR1 is SNHLY and CDR2 is FYNNEI. The CDR3 bases are TGTGCCAGCAGTGATTTTGGTGAGGGCAATCAGCCCCAGCATTTT. Its translation is CASSDFGEGNQPQHF.

V and J are TRBV10-2 and TRBJ1-2; 8 bases are shared with TRBD1. The CDR3 runs 13 residues. Trimming cost V 7 bases and J 8 bases; bases outside gene matches: 9. CDR1 and CDR2 (germline): WSHSY, SAAADI. This CDR3 is CASTGQGIGGYTF. CDR3 sequence (DNA): TGCGCCAGCACAGGACAGGGAATAGGCGGCTACACCTTC.

The chain joins TRBV5-6 to TRBJ1-2; D might be TRBD1 (6 bases). The ends were cut back, 6 bases at V and 8 bases at J, with 14 bases in the middle. CDR1 is SGHDT and CDR2 is YYEEEE in the germline V gene. The CDR3 runs 12 residues. This CDR3 reads CASTWQGLGYTF. In nucleotides, the CDR3 is TGTGCCAGCACCTGGCAGGGGTTGGGCTACACCTTC.

This rearrangement joins TRBV11-2 to TRBJ1-1; TRBD1 might be the D (5 bases). V was clipped by 1 base and J by 3 bases, with 12 bases between them. CDR3 length: 15 residues. Germline values: CDR1 SGHAT, CDR2 FQNNGV. The CDR3 loop reads CASSLVPGGYTEAFF. CDR3 bases: TGTGCCAGCAGCTTAGTCCCGGGGGGTTACACTGAAGCTTTCTTT.

The chain employs TRBV5-4 and TRBJ2-5, with 9 positions matching TRBD2. The CDR3 consists of 15 residues. Germline-derived CDR1 and CDR2 are SGHNT and YYREEE (reference sequence). Trimming cost V 3 bases and J 7 bases; bases outside gene matches: 10. CDR3 region: CASSSGSGRMGTQYF. The CDR3 DNA reads as TGTGCCAGCAGCTCGGGTAGCGGGAGAATGGGGACCCAGTACTTC.

V usage is TRBV11-2 and J usage is TRBJ2-5, with no clear D. The CDR3 has 12 residues. Trimming removed 3 bases from V and 5 bases from J, with 7 bases in between. Germline V CDR1 and CDR2: SGHAT, FQNNGV. The CDR3 DNA reads as TGTGCCAGCAGCTTTAACAGCGAGACCCAGTACTTC. This encodes CASSFNSETQYF.

The chain carries TRBV19 and TRBJ2-6; D is ambiguous. Between the trimmed V and J ends, which lost 3 bases and 0 bases, there was a span of 3 bases. The CDR3 spans 14 residues. Germline V lookup: CDR1 LNHDA, CDR2 SQIVND (reference sequence). The CDR3 sequence: CASSINSGANVLTF. The CDR3 DNA is TGTGCCAGTAGTATTAACTCTGGGGCCAACGTCCTGACTTTC. The full variable domain, completed using reference TRBV19 and TRBJ2-6, is DGGITQSPKYLFRKEGQNVTLSCEQNLNHDAMYWYRQDPGQGLRLIYYSQIVNDFQKGDIAEGYSVSREKKESFPLTVTSAQKNPTAFYLCASSINSGANVLTFGAGSRLTVL.

V is TRBV19 and J is TRBJ1-2; D remains unclear. There are 10 residues in the CDR3. Trimming took off 6 bases at V and 4 bases at J, with 3 bases between the two ends. CDR1 is LNHDA and CDR2 is SQIVND in the germline V gene (reference sequence). CDR3 protein: CASSGYGYTF. The DNA for the CDR3 is TGTGCCAGTAGCGGCTATGGCTACACCTTC.

The chain combines TRBV30 with TRBJ2-2; D not resolved. Trimming removed 0 bases at V and 6 bases at J, with 14 bases between. The germline V gene encodes CDR1 GTSNPN and CDR2 SVGIG (reference sequence). The CDR3 sequence is 15 residues long. CDR3 DNA sequence: TGTGCCTGGAGTGTACAGACGAACAAGGCCGGGGAGCTGTTTTTT. Protein sequence: CAWSVQTNKAGELFF.

V is TRBV7-8 and J is TRBJ2-2; no clear D. V lost 2 bases and J 8 bases, leaving 9 bases between the germline ends. CDR1 and CDR2 (germline): SGHVS, FQNEAQ. This CDR3 is 13 amino acids long. The CDR3 coding sequence is TGTGCCAGCAGCTTAAACGGGTTTGGGGAGCTGTTTTTT. Amino acids: CASSLNGFGELFF.

As concerns this clone: The sample holds other DNA sequences that translate to the same CDR3. The CDR3 region has the DNA TGCAGCGTTGAAGAGGGAAGGGAGGGCGCTTTCTTT. This encodes CSVEEGREGAFF. The chain combines TRBV29-1 with TRBJ1-1; the D is unclear. The CDR3 is made up of 12 amino acids. V gave up 0 bases and J gave up 11 bases, with 13 bases separating them. The germline gives CDR1 SQVTM, CDR2 ANQGSEA.

The chain recombines TRBV5-6 with TRBJ2-5, with 9 bases identical to TRBD2. Germline CDR1 and CDR2: SGHDT and YYEEEE. This CDR3 has 15 residues. The V segment lost 2 bases and the J segment 5 bases; nucleotides outside the gene matches: 7. CDR3 nucleotide sequence: TGTGCCAGCAGCTTCCATAGCGGGAGCAATGAGACCCAGTACTTC. Translation gives CASSFHSGSNETQYF. The entire variable domain, with the rest obtained from reference TRBV5-6 and TRBJ2-5, is as follows: DAGVTQSPTHLIKTRGQQVTLRCSPKSGHDTVSWYQQALGQGPQFIFQYYEEEERQRGNFPDRFSGHQFPNYSSELNVNALLLGDSALYLCASSFHSGSNETQYFGPGTRLLVL.

This clone was seen more than once but under ten times. The rearrangement uses TRBV11-2 and TRBJ2-7; 7 bases are a match to TRBD1. Trimming cost V 5 bases and J 2 bases; bases outside gene matches: 3. The CDR3 consists of 13 residues. Germline lookup yields CDR1 SGHAT and CDR2 FQNNGV. CDR3 in amino acids: CASSRDRAYEQYF. The CDR3 bases are TGTGCCAGCAGCCGGGACAGAGCCTACGAGCAGTACTTC.

The chain has TRBV15 and TRBJ2-1; TRBD2 is a possible D gene (6 bases). The CDR3 sequence is 15 residues long. Per the germline V gene, CDR1 is LNHNV and CDR2 is YYDKDF (reference sequence). The V and J ends lost 3 bases and 8 bases respectively, with 17 bases between them. CDR3 loop: CATSRGWRGGDEQFF. DNA of the CDR3: TGTGCCACCAGCAGGGGATGGCGGGGTGGGGATGAGCAGTTCTTC.

The gene calls are TRBV7-6 and TRBJ2-5; 7 positions agree with TRBD2. J was trimmed by 11 bases and V by 5 bases; bases with no gene match: 8. The CDR3 totals 12 residues. Germline assignment: CDR1 SGHVS and CDR2 FNYEAQ. As DNA, the CDR3 is TGTGCCAGCAGCCCGGGACGGCGGGAGCAGTACTTC. Translated: CASSPGRREQYF.

The V gene is TRBV2, the J gene TRBJ1-5, with TRBD1 matching 7 bases. The CDR3 spans 15 residues. V shed 6 bases, J shed 1 base, and the junction held 6 bases outside the gene matches. Germline lookup yields CDR1 SNHLY and CDR2 FYNNEI. The CDR3 DNA reads as TGTGCCAGCAGCCGACAGGGAGACAGCAATCAGCCCCAGCATTTT. Protein product: CASSRQGDSNQPQHF.

This clone has more than one count but fewer than ten. A read error may account for a junction end that differs from germline. The rearrangement joins TRBV7-7 to TRBJ2-1; D may be TRBD2 (5 bases). The germline V gene has CDR1 SSHAT and CDR2 FNYEAQ (reference sequence). This CDR3 is 14 amino acids long. CDR3 coding DNA: TGTGCTAGCAGCTTAATTTTGGGGTCGGGAGAGCAGTTCTTC. This gives the protein CASSLILGSGEQFF.

The rearrangement uses TRBV5-4 and TRBJ2-7; 10 bases fit TRBD2. CDR1 SGHNT and CDR2 YYREEE come from the germline V gene (reference sequence). The CDR3 has 15 amino acids. V trimming: 3 bases; J trimming: 3 bases; junction bases outside the gene matches: 6. CDR3 amino acids: CASSSSGGLYYEQYF. CDR3 coding DNA: TGTGCCAGCAGCTCTAGCGGGGGTCTTTACTACGAGCAGTACTTC.

This chain links TRBV7-2 with TRBJ2-1; tentative D call: TRBD2 (5 bases). V was shortened by 1 base and J by 2 bases, with 9 bases between the two germline ends. This CDR3 has 15 residues. The V gene's germline CDR1 is SGHTA and CDR2 FQGNSA. Here the CDR3 DNA reads TGTGCCAGCAGCTTAGATAGCGACCCCTACAATGAGCAGTTCTTC. This translates into CASSLDSDPYNEQFF. Filled out from reference TRBV7-2 and TRBJ2-1, the complete variable domain reads GAGVSQSPSNKVTEKGKDVELRCDPISGHTALYWYRQSLGQGLEFLIYFQGNSAPDKSGLPSDRFSAERTGGSVSTLTIQRTQQEDSAVYLCASSLDSDPYNEQFFGPGTRLTVL.

V is TRBV28 and J is TRBJ2-7; a weak D match, TRBD2 (5 bases). Looked up from germline, CDR1 is MDHEN and CDR2 is SYDVKM. This CDR3 comprises 18 residues. V was pared by 7 bases and J by 4 bases, with 29 bases between. Written as DNA, the CDR3 is TGTGCCAGCAACACCGGGCCCGGACTGGTTTTAGGCGGGTACGAGCAGTACTTC. This codes for CASNTGPGLVLGGYEQYF.

V usage is TRBV7-8 and J usage is TRBJ2-5; possible D gene TRBD2, 6 bases. The germline V gene has CDR1 SGHVS and CDR2 FQNEAQ. CDR3 length equals 15 residues. V gave up 1 base and J gave up 4 bases, with 13 bases separating them. Here the CDR3 DNA reads TGTGCCAGCAGCTTAGGTGGGGGGTGGGGAGAGACCCAGTACTTC. It yields the protein CASSLGGGWGETQYF.

The chain combines TRBV9 with TRBJ1-4, with a weak D call TRBD1 (5 bases). In germline, CDR1 is SGDLS, CDR2 YYNGEE. Trimming removed 4 bases from V and 6 bases from J, with 25 bases in between. The CDR3 has 18 residues. The chain's CDR3 is CASSQGNAGPSKDEKLFF. CDR3 nucleotides: TGTGCCAGCAGCCAGGGCAATGCGGGACCCAGTAAGGATGAAAAACTGTTTTTT.

In the case of this clone: One end of the junction is discordant with germline, which a read error may explain. The same CDR3 arises from other DNA sequences in this sample as well. The gene calls are TRBV5-1 and TRBJ2-7; 7 nucleotides align to TRBD2. This CDR3 has 15 residues. CDR1 is SGHRS, CDR2 YFSETQ, per germline. CDR3 in DNA: TGCGCCAGCAGCCGTAGCGGGTCGGAGCCTTACGAGCAGTACTTT. Its translation: CASSRSGSEPYEQYF.

The chain is built from TRBV9 and TRBJ2-3; 8 bases are a match to TRBD2. The CDR3 is 23 amino acids. CDR1 and CDR2 (germline): SGDLS, YYNGEE. V was pared by 3 bases and J by 0 bases, with 27 bases of the junction left unmatched. The chain's CDR3 is CASSGDPSRWGLGGKLSTDTQYF. In DNA form, the CDR3 reads TGTGCCAGCAGCGGAGACCCCTCGCGGTGGGGACTAGGGGGGAAACTTAGCACAGATACGCAGTATTTT. The full variable domain, rest sourced from reference TRBV9 and TRBJ2-3, is DSGVTQTPKHLITATGQRVTLRCSPRSGDLSVYWYQQSLDQGLQFLIQYYNGEERAKGNILERFSAQQFPDLHSELNLSSLELGDSALYFCASSGDPSRWGLGGKLSTDTQYFGPGTRLTVL.